This TCR beta chain was found in a study of CD8 T cells in Susac syndrome. The ends lost 4 bases at V and 3 bases at J; junction bases unmatched: 10. CDR1 SGHNT and CDR2 YYREEE come from the germline V gene (reference sequence). The CDR3 is 16 amino acids. After extraction with the RNeasy kit, 0.5 to 1 ug of the RNA was reverse transcribed using random hexamers. TCRdb processed the immunoSEQ multiplex PCR reads anew with MiXCR; each CDR3 protein has one entry. Of 150,000 to 200,000 distinct CDR3 sequences listed, about 91% are singletons. The sequencing input was CD4+ T cells from PBMCs. The rearrangement links TRBV5-4 to TRBJ1-3, with 7 nucleotides matching TRBD1. This TCR was recovered from a human donor with Susac syndrome. The CDR3 nucleotides read TGTGCCAGCAGCGTGCGACAGGGTAGTATTGGAAACACCATATATTTT. As protein: CASSVRQGSIGNTIYF.